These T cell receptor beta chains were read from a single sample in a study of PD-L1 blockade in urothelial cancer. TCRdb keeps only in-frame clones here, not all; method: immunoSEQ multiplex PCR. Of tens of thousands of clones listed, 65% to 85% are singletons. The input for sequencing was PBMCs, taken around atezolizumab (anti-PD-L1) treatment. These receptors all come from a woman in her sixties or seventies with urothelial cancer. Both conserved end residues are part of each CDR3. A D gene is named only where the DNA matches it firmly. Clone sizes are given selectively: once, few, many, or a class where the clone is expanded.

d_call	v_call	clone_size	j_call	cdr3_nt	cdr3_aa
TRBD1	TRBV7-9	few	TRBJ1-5	TGTGCCAGCAGCCCGAACCGTGGGACAGGTGGAAATCAGCCCCAGCATTTT	CASSPNRGTGGNQPQHF
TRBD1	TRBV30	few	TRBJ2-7	TGTGCCTGGAGATCCCGCGGTGCCCTTACAGGGGGAGAGCAGTACTTC	CAWRSRGALTGGEQYF
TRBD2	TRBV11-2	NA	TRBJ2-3	TGTGCCAGCAGCTCTACTAGCGGGGGGGCAGATACGCAGTATTTT	CASSSTSGGADTQYF
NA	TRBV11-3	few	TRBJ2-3	TGTGCCAGCAGCCGGACAGCAACCACAGATACGCAGTATTTT	CASSRTATTDTQYF
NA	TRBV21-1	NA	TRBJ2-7	TGTGCCAGCAGCCCCCGACTAGCGGGAGTATTTTACGAGCAGTACTTC	CASSPRLAGVFYEQYF
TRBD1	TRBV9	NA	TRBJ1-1	TGTGCCAGCAGCTTGACAGGGCCGACTGAAGCTTTCTTT	CASSLTGPTEAFF
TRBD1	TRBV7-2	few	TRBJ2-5	TGTGCCAGCAGCTTAGGGAGTGGACAGGGTCGAGAGACCCAGTACTTC	CASSLGSGQGRETQYF
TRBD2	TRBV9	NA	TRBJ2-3	TGTGCCAGCAGCGTAGGGAGTAGCGGGAACACAGATACGCAGTATTTT	CASSVGSSGNTDTQYF
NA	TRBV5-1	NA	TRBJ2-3	TGCGCCAGCAGCGCGGAGATCAATCCTAGCACAGATACGCAGTATTTT	CASSAEINPSTDTQYF
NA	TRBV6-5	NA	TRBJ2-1	TGTGCCAGCAGTTCCCGGCCAGGTCAGGAGCAGTTCTTC	CASSSRPGQEQFF
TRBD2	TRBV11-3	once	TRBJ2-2	TGTGCCAGCAGCTTTAGCGGGGGGAACACCGGGGAGCTGTTTTTT	CASSFSGGNTGELFF
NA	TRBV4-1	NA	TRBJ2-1	TGCGCCAGCAGCTTTCAGGGGACATCCAATGAGCAGTTCTTC	CASSFQGTSNEQFF
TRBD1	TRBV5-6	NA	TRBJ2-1	TGTGCCAGCAGCTTCGGGACAGCAACTCTCACCTACAATGAGCAGTTCTTC	CASSFGTATLTYNEQFF
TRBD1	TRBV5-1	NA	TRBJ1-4	TGCGCCAGCAGCCCGAAACCCCGGGACAGGGGAGGGGTAACTAATGAAAAACTGTTTTTT	CASSPKPRDRGGVTNEKLFF
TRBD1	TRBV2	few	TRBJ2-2	TGTGCCAGCAATTCAGGGCAGGGGGCAAGAACCGGGGAGCTGTTTTTT	CASNSGQGARTGELFF
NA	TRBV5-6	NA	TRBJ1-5	TGTGCCAGCAGCTTGGGCAGGTACGGTCAGCCCCAGCATTTT	CASSLGRYGQPQHF
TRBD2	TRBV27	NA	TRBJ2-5	TGTGCCAGCAGTTTAGATAGCGGGGGTCGTGAGACCCAGTACTTC	CASSLDSGGRETQYF
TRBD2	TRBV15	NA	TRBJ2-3	TGTGCCACCAGCAGAGAGCACGGGTTGGCTAGCGGGGCCGGGGGGCAGTATTTT	CATSREHGLASGAGGQYF
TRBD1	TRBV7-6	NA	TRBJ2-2	TGTGCCAGCAGCCCGTTCGGGACAGGGAAGGCCGGGGAGCTGTTTTTT	CASSPFGTGKAGELFF
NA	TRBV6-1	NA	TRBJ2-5	TGTGCCAGCAGTGCCGTACCCGGCAGGGAGGCGCAAGAGACCCAGTACTTC	CASSAVPGREAQETQYF
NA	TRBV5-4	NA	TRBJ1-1	TGTGCCAGCAGCTTGCGGGGGGCCACTGAAGCTTTCTTT	CASSLRGATEAFF
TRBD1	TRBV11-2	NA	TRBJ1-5	TGTGCCAGCAGCTCAGGGACAGGGGGCATGGGCAATCAGCCCCAGCATTTT	CASSSGTGGMGNQPQHF
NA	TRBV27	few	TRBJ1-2	TGTGCCAGCAGGTCAGGCTCCGGATACTATGGCTACACCTTC	CASRSGSGYYGYTF
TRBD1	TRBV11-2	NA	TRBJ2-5	TGTGCCAGCAGCCGGACAGGGGGACAAGAGACCCAGTACTTC	CASSRTGGQETQYF
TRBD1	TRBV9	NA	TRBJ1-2	TGTGCCAGCAGCCCCCGGACAGGGGGGAACTATGGCTACACCTTC	CASSPRTGGNYGYTF
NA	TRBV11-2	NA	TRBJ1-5	TGTGCCAGCAGCCTAGCAGGGAGCAATCAGCCCCAGCATTTT	CASSLAGSNQPQHF
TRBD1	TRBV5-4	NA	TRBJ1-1	TGTGCCAGCAGCTTTTTCCGGGACAGGGGGCGCGGGGGGAAAGCTTTCTTT	CASSFFRDRGRGGKAFF
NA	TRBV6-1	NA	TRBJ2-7	TGTGCCAGCAGTGAATTTGCGGTCCGAGAGCAGTACTTC	CASSEFAVREQYF
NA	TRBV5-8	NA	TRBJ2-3	TGTGCCAGCAGCTTGGTTCAGGGGAGCACAGATACGCAGTATTTT	CASSLVQGSTDTQYF
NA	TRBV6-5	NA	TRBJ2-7	TGTGCCAGCAGTTACGCGCACGAGCAGTACTTC	CASSYAHEQYF
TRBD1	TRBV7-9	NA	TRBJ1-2	TGTGCCAGCAGCTTGGGACAGGAAAAGGGCTACACCTTC	CASSLGQEKGYTF
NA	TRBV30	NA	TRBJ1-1	TGTGCCTGGAGTGTAGATTTGGGCCTCACTGAAGCTTTCTTT	CAWSVDLGLTEAFF
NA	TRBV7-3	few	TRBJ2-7	TGTGCCAGCAGCTCTACTCCTAGTGGCGAGCAGTACTTC	CASSSTPSGEQYF
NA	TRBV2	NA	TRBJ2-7	TGTGCCAGCAGTCCTAACTACGAGCAGTACTTC	CASSPNYEQYF
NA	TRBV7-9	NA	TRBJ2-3	TGTGCCAGCAGCTGGAGCCATGCGGATACGCAGTATTTT	CASSWSHADTQYF
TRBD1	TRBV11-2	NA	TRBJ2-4	TGTGCCAGCAGCGCCGGACAGGGAGGCATTCAGTACTTC	CASSAGQGGIQYF
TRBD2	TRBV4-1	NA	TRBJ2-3	TGCGCCAGCAGCAACCTAGGGACTAGCGGGATCACAGATACGCAGTATTTT	CASSNLGTSGITDTQYF
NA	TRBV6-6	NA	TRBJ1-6	TGTGCCAGCAGCTCGGACTTGGGTTGGTCACCCCTCCACTTT	CASSSDLGWSPLHF
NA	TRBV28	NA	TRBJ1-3	TGTGCCAGCAGTCCCGGACAGACCTCTGGAAACACCATATATTTT	CASSPGQTSGNTIYF
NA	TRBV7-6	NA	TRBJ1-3	TGTGCCAGCAGCGAAATCGCCCTCTCCTCTCGCGACACCATATATTTT	CASSEIALSSRDTIYF
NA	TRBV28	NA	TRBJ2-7	TGTGCCAGCAGTTTATACGGAGGGGCTTTGTACGAGCAGTACTTC	CASSLYGGALYEQYF
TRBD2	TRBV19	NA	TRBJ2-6	TGTGCCAGTAGTCCCCCGGGGGGGCCCCTTGTTGCTCTGGGAGCCAACGTCCTGACTTTC	CASSPPGGPLVALGANVLTF
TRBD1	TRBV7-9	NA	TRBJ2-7	TGTGCCAGCAGCGGACAGGGTTCGGCCTACGAGCAGTACTTC	CASSGQGSAYEQYF
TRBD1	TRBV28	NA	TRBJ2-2	TGTGCCAGCCGCCTACAGGGGGCAAACACCGGGGAGCTGTTTTTT	CASRLQGANTGELFF
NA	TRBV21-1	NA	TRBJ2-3	TGTGCCAGCAGCAAAGAGTGGCAGGGATCTGATACGCAGTATTTT	CASSKEWQGSDTQYF
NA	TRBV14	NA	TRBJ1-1	TGTGCCAGCAGCCAAAGCCGACAGTACACTGAAGCTTTCTTT	CASSQSRQYTEAFF
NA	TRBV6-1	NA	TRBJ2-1	TGTGCCAGCAGTGAAGCGCTTGTCCCACAGGGTAATGAGCAGTTCTTC	CASSEALVPQGNEQFF
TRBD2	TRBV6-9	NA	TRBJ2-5	TGTGCCAGCAGTCCCAGGACTAGCGGGATCACCGAAGAGACCCAGTACTTC	CASSPRTSGITEETQYF
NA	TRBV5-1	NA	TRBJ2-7	TGCGCCAGCAGCTCAGCAGGAACGCGCTACGAGCAGTACTTC	CASSSAGTRYEQYF
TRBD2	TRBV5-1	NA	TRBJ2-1	TGCGCCAGCAGCTACCTCGGGGGGGCCTACAATGAGCAGTTCTTC	CASSYLGGAYNEQFF
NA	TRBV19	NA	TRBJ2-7	TGTGCCAGTAGTATCACTGAGACCTACGAGCAGTACTTC	CASSITETYEQYF
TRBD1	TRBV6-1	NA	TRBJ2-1	TGTGCCAGCAGTGATCTCGGCGGCAGGGGGTTAAATGAGCAGTTCTTC	CASSDLGGRGLNEQFF
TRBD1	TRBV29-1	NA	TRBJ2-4	TGCAGCGTTGACGGGACAGGGACCAACATTCAGTACTTC	CSVDGTGTNIQYF
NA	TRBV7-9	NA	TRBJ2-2	TGTGCCAGCAGCGCAAGCCCGAGCACCGGGGAGCTGTTTTTT	CASSASPSTGELFF
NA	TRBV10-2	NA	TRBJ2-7	TGCGCCAGCAGTGAGCCCTACATCTCGACAGACTACGAGCAGTACTTC	CASSEPYISTDYEQYF
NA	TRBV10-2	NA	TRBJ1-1	TGCGCCAGCAGTGAGTCCGGTCTTGTGGGCAAATTGAACACTGAAGCTTTCTTT	CASSESGLVGKLNTEAFF
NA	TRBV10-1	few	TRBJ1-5	TGCGCCAGCAGCAGTTTTGCAGGGTTGGAAAATCAGCCCCAGCATTTT	CASSSFAGLENQPQHF